A single sample gave rise to the 12 T cell receptor beta chains below, sequenced in a study of identical twins listed by TCRdb under 2016. Libraries were prepared through 5' RACE. Instrument on record: Illumina HiSeq 2000. The public sequencing data were trimmed at Q25 with fastp and processed into clonotypes with MiXCR by TCRdb, which kept only in-frame beta chains. Duplicate CDR3 protein sequences are folded into a single record with the most common DNA and genes. The sample yields some 1,700,000 distinct CDR3 sequences; roughly a third were counted once. The ten largest clones take up around 0.25% of the sample. Input material: cord blood. All receptors derive from a newborn girl in good health.

This clonotype was counted between two and nine times. This rearrangement joins TRBV20-1 to TRBJ2-3, with D unresolved. Between the trimmed V and J ends, which lost 6 bases and 0 bases, there was a span of 10 bases. Germline V gives CDR1 DFQATT, CDR2 SNEGSKA (reference sequence). CDR3 length: 13 amino acids. The CDR3 spells CSASIPSTDTQYF. CDR3 sequence (DNA): TGCAGTGCGTCGATCCCTAGCACAGATACGCAGTATTTT.

This clonotype was seen more than once but under ten times. The gene calls are TRBV25-1 and TRBJ2-3; unclear D gene. V was cut by 4 bases and J by 5 bases, with 13 bases left in between. The CDR3 runs to 14 residues. Germline V gene sequence: CDR1 MGHDK, CDR2 SYGVNS. The CDR3 reads CASSAGSVRDTQYF. In nucleotides, the CDR3 is TGTGCCAGCAGTGCCGGGTCCGTCAGAGATACGCAGTATTTT.

The V gene is TRBV20-1, the J gene TRBJ1-1; D is unclear. The V and J ends lost 2 bases and 3 bases respectively, with 10 bases between them. The germline CDR1 and CDR2 sequences are DFQATT and SNEGSKA (reference sequence). This CDR3 has 13 residues. CDR3 DNA sequence: TGCAGTGCTAGAACGGGGTCCTACACTGAAGCTTTCTTT. Translation gives CSARTGSYTEAFF.

The table lists this clonotype with a count of one. The chain is built from TRBV12-3 or TRBV12-4 and TRBJ1-2; D unclear. The CDR3 consists of 15 residues. V shed 3 bases and J shed 5 bases, with 16 bases lying between them. This CDR3 is CASSFTERVFYGYTF. CDR3 coding DNA: TGTGCCAGCAGTTTTACGGAGCGGGTATTTTATGGCTACACCTTC.

A note on this clonotype: With a much larger clone just one base away, this may be a read error. This is likely a read error, given that the CDR3 carries no conserved phenylalanine or tryptophan at its end. Here the CDR3 reads CASSLVGTYNEQFY. The CDR3 bases are TGTGCCAGCAGCTTAGTCGGGACCTACAATGAGCAGTTCTAC. This sequence joins TRBV11-2 and TRBJ2-1; a weak D match, TRBD2 (5 bases). V lost 1 base and J 2 bases, leaving 6 bases between the germline ends. Germline CDR1 is SGHAT and CDR2 is FQNNGV. The CDR3 loop spans 14 amino acids.

The chain joins TRBV3-1 to TRBJ2-1; TRBD2 agrees at 11 bases. Matching the DNA end better, TRBJ2-7 makes the J call doubtful. CDR3 size: 15 residues. The germline CDR1 and CDR2 sequences are LGHDT and YNNKEL (reference sequence). As DNA, the CDR3 is TGTGCCAGCAGAAATCCTAGCGGGAGGATGAATGAGCAGTACTTC. The encoded protein is CASRNPSGRMNEQYF.

This clonotype was counted only a few times. This chain connects TRBV21-1 to TRBJ2-1; the table calls TRBD2, which could not be checked here. TRBV21-1 is a pseudogene. The CDR3 runs to 16 residues. CDR3 in DNA: TGTGCCAGCAGAGAGTTTAGCGGGAGCTCCTACAATGAGCAGTTCTTC. Amino acids: CASREFSGSSYNEQFF.

V usage is TRBV4-2 and J usage is TRBJ1-5; 7 bases agree with TRBD1. The V segment lost 1 base and the J segment 2 bases; nucleotides outside the gene matches: 5. Germline V CDR1 and CDR2: LGHNA, YNFKEQ. The CDR3 has 16 amino acids. CDR3 nucleotides: TGTGCCAGCAGCCAAGCAGCGACAGGGCGCAATCAGCCCCAGCATTTT. This codes for CASSQAATGRNQPQHF.

The chain links TRBV7-9 to TRBJ2-2; 8 nucleotides line up with TRBD1. Trimming at V came to 2 bases and at J to 8 bases, leaving 4 bases not matched to a gene. CDR3 length equals 14 residues. The germline gives CDR1 SEHNR, CDR2 FQNEAQ (reference sequence). In DNA form, the CDR3 reads TGTGCCAGCAGCTTAATGGGACAGGTTGGGGAGCTGTTTTTT. It codes for CASSLMGQVGELFF.

In this sample, this clonotype turned up a few times. The junction departs from the called germline gene at one end, perhaps through a read error. V gene TRBV4-2 combines with J gene TRBJ2-3; D perhaps matches TRBD1 (5 bases). The CDR3 totals 15 residues. The germline gives CDR1 LGHNA, CDR2 YNFKEQ. CDR3 sequence (DNA): TGTGCCAGCAGCGAAGAGGACACCCGCACAGATACGCAGTATTTT. Encoded protein: CASSEEDTRTDTQYF.

The chain couples TRBV6-1 to TRBJ1-2; the match to TRBD1 covers 7 bases. V gave up 5 bases and J gave up 2 bases; unmatched junction bases: 8. This CDR3 has 15 residues. Germline loops: CDR1 MNHNS, CDR2 SASEGT. The CDR3 reads CASSPTGTVNYGYTF. The CDR3 region has the DNA TGTGCCAGCAGTCCGACCGGGACAGTGAACTATGGCTACACCTTC.

The table lists this clonotype with a few counts. The rearrangement joins TRBV3-1 to TRBJ1-5; no reliable D call. Germline assignment: CDR1 LGHDT and CDR2 YNNKEL (reference sequence). The length of the CDR3 is 15 residues. V was cut by 1 base and J by 5 bases, with 12 bases left in between. The CDR3 DNA reads TGTGCCAGCAGCCAAGCCCTCGGATCTTATCAGCCCCAGCATTTT. Its translation is CASSQALGSYQPQHF.